This T cell receptor beta chain was identified during a study of blood T cell repertoires in COVID-19. Turning to the study itself: COVID-19 samples collected from the United States, Italy and Spain covered acute and convalescent phases. PBMCs, B-cell-depleted T cells, or T cells were the source of the cDNA or gDNA that made up the material.

In the original processing: Amplification from reference gene primers served as the basis for estimated nucleated cell counts. The assay was immunoSEQ multiplex PCR, and TCRdb's table has in-frame clones only and misses some. That table is the source of V, J and clone size, and D and trimming were worked out from the DNA. The sample has 130,000 to 150,000 clones; 80% are singletons. Germline V gives CDR1 SGHNT, CDR2 YYREEE (reference sequence). Unmatched junction bases numbered 14, after V lost 3 bases and J lost 7 bases. There are 16 residues in the CDR3. This chain joins TRBV5-4 and TRBJ2-3; TRBD2 aligns across 7 bases. Sequencing was performed on peripheral blood. The sequence was obtained from a man aged 65 to 79 who had recovered from COVID-19. The DNA for the CDR3 is TGTGCCAGCAGCTCCCGTAGTAGCGGGCCCATGAATACGCAGTATTTT. It is translated as CASSSRSSGPMNTQYF.